Following are 14 T cell receptor beta chains from one sample sequenced in a study of T cell responses to AZD1222 COVID-19 vaccine (dated by TCRdb to the early 2020s). The receptor library was made with the immunoSEQ multiplex PCR assay. TCRdb obtained this table from immuneACCESS and retained in-frame rearrangements with V and J assigned. These tables miss some clones; where compared with another copy, unresolved V genes account for less than half of the shortfall, and the remainder is unexplained. Recorded for this sample are under 150,000 clones; roughly 91% of them occurred a single time. The ten most abundant clones make up 1.5% to 2.5% of the sample. The time point label, read with the paper, signifies: about 28 days (+/-7) after the second vaccine dose. Material: peripheral blood, obtained 28 days after the second AZD1222 dose. Receptor source: an adult who received the AZD1222 COVID-19 vaccine.

About this clone itself: Other DNA sequences from this sample encode an identical CDR3 as well. The CDR3 DNA sequence: TGTGCCAGCAGCTTGGTCGGGAATGAGCAGTTCTTC. Translation: CASSLVGNEQFF. This chain connects TRBV7-9 to TRBJ2-1, with no clear D. The CDR3 is 12 amino acids. Germline values: CDR1 SEHNR, CDR2 FQNEAQ (reference sequence). With 3 bases removed from V and 7 bases from J, the gap between germline ends came to 7 bases.

The CDR3 sequence: CASSYSRTREAFF. As DNA, the CDR3 is TGTGCCAGCAGTTACTCAAGGACAAGAGAAGCTTTCTTT. J is TRBJ1-1 and V is TRBV6-5; D possibly corresponds to TRBD1 (5 bases). Germline assignment: CDR1 MNHEY and CDR2 SVGAGI. This CDR3 comprises 13 residues. With 0 bases removed from V and 8 bases from J, the gap between germline ends came to 10 bases.

This chain joins TRBV28 and TRBJ1-5; no clear D. V lost 2 bases, J lost 9 bases, and 2 bases lay in between. This CDR3 is built from 10 residues. The germline V gene has CDR1 MDHEN and CDR2 SYDVKM. The CDR3 protein is CASSLRPQHF. CDR3 nucleotides: TGTGCCAGCAGTTTAAGGCCCCAGCATTTT.

The rearrangement links TRBV19 to TRBJ2-3; possibly TRBD1 for D (6 bases). V lost 7 bases to trimming and J lost 9 bases, with 26 bases between them. The V gene's germline CDR1 is LNHDA and CDR2 SQIVND (reference sequence). The CDR3 extends over 16 amino acids. This CDR3 reads CASTSVSGQIRRTQYF. CDR3 coding DNA: TGTGCCAGTACCTCAGTCTCGGGACAAATCCGCCGAACGCAGTATTTT.

This sequence joins TRBV5-1 and TRBJ2-3; 9 bases align to TRBD2. The J segment lost 4 bases and the V segment lost 5 bases, leaving 5 bases of the junction unmatched. This CDR3 spans 14 amino acids. The germline V gene encodes CDR1 SGHRS and CDR2 YFSETQ. CDR3 residues: CASSSRGGPDTQYF. CDR3 in DNA: TGCGCCAGCAGTTCGCGGGGGGGTCCAGATACGCAGTATTTT. Filled out from reference TRBV5-1 and TRBJ2-3, the complete variable domain reads KAGVTQTPRYLIKTRGQQVTLSCSPISGHRSVSWYQQTPGQGLQFLFEYFSETQRNKGNFPGRFSGRQFSNSRSEMNVSTLELGDSALYLCASSSRGGPDTQYFGPGTRLTVL.

V usage is TRBV4-1 and J usage is TRBJ2-2, with D uncertain. This CDR3 is 14 amino acids long. V was trimmed by 2 bases and J by 3 bases, leaving 7 bases between them. Germline V gene lookup returns CDR1 MGHRA and CDR2 YSYEKL. As DNA, the CDR3 is TGCGCCAGCAGCCAAAGCTGGGACACCGGGGAGCTGTTTTTT. Translated, it gives CASSQSWDTGELFF.

The chain is built from TRBV20-1 and TRBJ1-2; tentative D call: TRBD1 (6 bases). The germline V gene has CDR1 DFQATT and CDR2 SNEGSKA (reference sequence). The V end was cut by 3 bases, the J end by 2 bases, with 16 bases between. The CDR3 length is 15 residues. CDR3 in amino acids: CSASRQGSGNYGYTF. The CDR3 DNA reads TGCAGTGCTAGTCGCCAGGGGTCAGGCAACTATGGCTACACCTTC.

The gene calls are TRBV4-1 and TRBJ1-2, with a weak D call TRBD1 (6 bases). The CDR3 extends over 13 amino acids. The V gene's germline CDR1 is MGHRA and CDR2 YSYEKL. V was clipped by 6 bases and J by 8 bases, with 16 bases between them. CDR3 loop: CASRQGPRQGYTF. DNA for the CDR3: TGCGCCAGCAGACAGGGACCTCGCCAGGGCTACACCTTC.

The chain carries TRBV12-2 and TRBJ1-2; the table's D call TRBD1 went unverified against the DNA. TRBV12-2 is a listed pseudogene. The CDR3 contains 12 residues. This CDR3 reads CASRLVHYGYTF. The CDR3 nucleotides are TGTGCAAGTCGCTTAGTCCATTATGGCTACACCTTC.

The genes are TRBV6-5 and TRBJ1-1; the match to TRBD1 covers 7 bases. J gave up 6 bases and V 6 bases, and 7 bases lay outside the gene matches. Germline values: CDR1 MNHEY, CDR2 SVGAGI. The CDR3 is 13 residues long. CDR3 loop: CASRQDRVSEAFF. The CDR3, as DNA: TGTGCCAGCAGACAAGACAGGGTGTCTGAAGCTTTCTTT.

This chain uses TRBV19 with TRBJ1-1; the D gene is possibly TRBD1 (6 bases). V lost 5 bases to trimming and J lost 7 bases, with 17 bases between them. The CDR3 length is 14 residues. Germline lookup yields CDR1 LNHDA and CDR2 SQIVND (reference sequence). The CDR3 region is CASSWWGQGGEAFF. CDR3 DNA: TGTGCCAGTAGTTGGTGGGGGCAAGGGGGTGAAGCTTTCTTT.

V is TRBV10-2 and J is TRBJ2-3, with a tentative D call TRBD2 (5 bases). This CDR3 region has 14 residues. V was cut by 7 bases and J by 2 bases, with 13 bases left in between. CDR1 is WSHSY and CDR2 is SAAADI in the germline V gene. CDR3 DNA: TGCGCCAGCACCCCCGGAGGCGCCACAGATACGCAGTATTTT. Translation: CASTPGGATDTQYF.

The V and J genes are TRBV29-1 and TRBJ1-2, with D unresolved. The CDR3 length is 12 residues. Germline CDR1 reads SQVTM; CDR2 reads ANQGSEA. Trimming removed 2 bases from V and 7 bases from J, with 11 bases in between. The CDR3 DNA reads as TGCAGCGTTGAAAGGTTCGGTTTTGGCTACACCTTC. Protein: CSVERFGFGYTF.

The chain links TRBV5-1 to TRBJ1-3, with 7 bases identical to TRBD1. Germline V lookup: CDR1 SGHRS, CDR2 YFSETQ. With V trimmed by 4 bases and J by 3 bases, 13 bases remained unmatched. The CDR3 contains 17 residues. As DNA, the CDR3 is TGCGCCAGCAGCGTGAATCCGGGACAGCGGCTTGGAAACACCATATATTTT. Translating it yields CASSVNPGQRLGNTIYF. Drawing the rest from reference TRBV5-1 and TRBJ1-3, the complete variable domain is KAGVTQTPRYLIKTRGQQVTLSCSPISGHRSVSWYQQTPGQGLQFLFEYFSETQRNKGNFPGRFSGRQFSNSRSEMNVSTLELGDSALYLCASSVNPGQRLGNTIYFGEGSWLTVV.